The 20 T cell receptor beta chains below all came from one sample that was sequenced in a study of spatial heterogeneity in lung cancer. Study outcomes and limitations: The study found that expanded intratumoral alpha and beta TCR counts tracked tumor mutation counts.

A single record per CDR3 protein comes from TCRdb applying MiXCR to the 5' RACE reads. This table has several thousand distinct CDR3 sequences, around 9.9% appearing once. Their antigen targets remain unknown. Sample time point: sample taken at primary tumor resection. Material: lung tumor tissue, obtained at surgery. These receptors all come from a male donor with early-stage non-small cell lung cancer.

In its sample, this clonotype is medium-sized. The chain joins TRBV29-1 to TRBJ1-2, with D possibly TRBD1 on 5 matching bases. This CDR3 contains 13 residues. V was trimmed by 6 bases and J by 8 bases, leaving 19 bases between them. Germline CDR1 SQVTM, CDR2 ANQGSEA. CDR3 nucleotides: TGCAGCGTCCAAGCCTGGGGCGGTGGCGGCTACACCTTC. Amino acid sequence: CSVQAWGGGGYTF. Variable domain in full (rest from reference TRBV29-1 and TRBJ1-2): SAVISQKPSRDICQRGTSLTIQCQVDSQVTMMFWYRQQPGQSLTLIATANQGSEATYESGFVIDKFPISRPNLTFSTLTVSNMSPEDSSIYLCSVQAWGGGGYTFGSGTRLTVV.

This clonotype has more than one count but fewer than ten. This rearrangement joins TRBV2 to TRBJ2-1; possibly TRBD1 for D (6 bases). V lost 7 bases to trimming and J lost 0 bases, with 7 bases between them. In germline, CDR1 is SNHLY, CDR2 FYNNEI. The CDR3 runs 13 residues. The CDR3 reads CASKGDSYNEQFF. The DNA of the CDR3 is TGTGCCAGCAAGGGGGACTCCTACAATGAGCAGTTCTTC.

This clonotype was seen more than once but under ten times. The V call is TRBV6-2 or TRBV6-3, the J call TRBJ2-4; a weak D match, TRBD1 (5 bases). The CDR3 has 16 residues. The V and J ends lost 8 bases and 1 base respectively, with 18 bases between them. Germline values: CDR1 MNHEY, CDR2 SVGEGT. As DNA, the CDR3 is TGTGCCAGCCAACTGGGGCCGGCCAGGGCCAAAAACATTCAGTACTTC. It encodes CASQLGPARAKNIQYF.

On this clonotype: It may be a read error: a sequence one base away is much more abundant. V gene TRBV29-1 combines with J gene TRBJ2-2; D call uncertain. The germline V gene has CDR1 SQVTM and CDR2 ANQGSEA. The CDR3 sequence is 12 residues long. The V gene lost 5 bases and the J gene lost 0 bases, with 4 bases spanning the gap. DNA of the CDR3: TGCAGCGTTCGTCCGAACACCGGGGAGCTGTTTTTT. This encodes CSVRPNTGELFF.

This clonotype was detected ten times or more. The V and J genes are TRBV7-2 and TRBJ2-1; possible D gene TRBD2, 6 bases. The length of the CDR3 is 15 residues. Per germline, CDR1 SGHTA and CDR2 FQGNSA. V lost 2 bases and J lost 7, with 15 bases in between. CDR3 protein: CASSLRAGPTNEQFF. In DNA form, the CDR3 reads TGTGCCAGCAGCTTACGGGCGGGGCCCACAAATGAGCAGTTCTTC.

By share, this clonotype ranks as medium-sized. This chain links TRBV16 with TRBJ1-2; TRBD1 might be the D (5 bases). V was cut by 5 bases and J by 3 bases, with 10 bases left in between. Germline V gene sequence: CDR1 KGHSY, CDR2 FQNENV. This CDR3 has 13 residues. DNA of the CDR3: TGTGCCAGCAGCGCCGACAGATACTATGGCTACACCTTC. Translation: CASSADRYYGYTF.

By proportion, this clonotype is medium-sized. The rearrangement links TRBV28 to TRBJ1-5, with D possibly TRBD1 on 6 matching bases. CDR1 is MDHEN, CDR2 SYDVKM, per germline. Trimming took off 5 bases at V and 3 bases at J, with 14 bases between the two ends. This CDR3 spans 15 amino acids. CDR3 loop: CASSHRAISNQPQHF. Here the CDR3 DNA reads TGTGCCAGCAGTCACAGGGCCATTTCCAATCAGCCCCAGCATTTT.

This sequence joins TRBV7-9 and TRBJ2-5, with D unclear. V dropped 1 base and J dropped 1 base, with 16 bases sitting between them. Germline CDR1 reads SEHNR; CDR2 reads FQNEAQ (reference sequence). This CDR3 comprises 17 residues. The CDR3 nucleotides read TGTGCCAGCAGCTTAGGTCGGCTTTCGGGCCCCCAAGAGACCCAGTACTTC. It codes for CASSLGRLSGPQETQYF.

V usage is TRBV29-1 and J usage is TRBJ2-7; TRBD1 matches 8 bases. CDR1 SQVTM and CDR2 ANQGSEA come from the germline V gene. Trimming removed 4 bases from V and 0 bases from J; junction bases left unmatched: 5. This CDR3 has 14 amino acids. CDR3 loop: CSVAGTGSSYEQYF. The CDR3 DNA is TGCAGCGTTGCCGGGACAGGCAGCTCCTACGAGCAGTACTTC.

The rearrangement joins TRBV6-1 to TRBJ1-6; no clear D. In germline, CDR1 is MNHNS, CDR2 SASEGT. This CDR3 has 10 residues. V was cut by 7 bases and J by 9 bases, with 4 bases left in between. CDR3 in DNA: TGTGCCAGCAAGGGTTCACCCCTCCACTTT. Translated: CASKGSPLHF.

A word on this clonotype: The junction differs from germline at one of its ends, possibly a read error. V is TRBV20-1 and J is TRBJ1-4, with D maybe TRBD1 (6 bases). CDR3 size: 13 residues. Germline V lookup: CDR1 DFQATT, CDR2 SNEGSKA (reference sequence). CDR3 sequence: CSARGDTKEKLFF. CDR3 sequence (DNA): TGCAGTGCTAGAGGGGACACTAAGGAAAAACTGTTTTTT.

In its sample, this clonotype is medium-sized (0.01 to 0.1%). This chain joins TRBV7-6 and TRBJ2-7, with 9 bases that match TRBD2. Germline assignment: CDR1 SGHVS and CDR2 FNYEAQ. The CDR3 contains 12 residues. Unmatched junction bases numbered 3, after V lost 5 bases and J lost 7 bases. The CDR3, as DNA: TGTGCCAGCAGCAGACTAGCGGAGGAGCAGTACTTC. The encoded protein is CASSRLAEEQYF.

This clonotype was seen at least ten times. This chain links TRBV30 with TRBJ1-1; D possibly corresponds to TRBD1 (5 bases). The V gene's germline CDR1 is GTSNPN and CDR2 SVGIG (reference sequence). Trimming took off 2 bases at V and 5 bases at J, with 21 bases between the two ends. This CDR3 has 16 amino acids. CDR3 DNA: TGTGCCTGGAGTACTCGGGACCCGGACGTAGGGACTGAAGCTTTCTTT. Translation: CAWSTRDPDVGTEAFF. The complete variable domain, with remaining parts taken from reference TRBV30 and TRBJ1-1, reads SQTIHQWPATLVQPVGSPLSLECTVEGTSNPNLYWYRQAAGRGLQLLFYSVGIGQISSEVPQNLSASRPQDRQFILSSKKLLLSDSGFYLCAWSTRDPDVGTEAFFGQGTRLTVV.

In its sample, this clonotype was seen many times. The chain couples TRBV4-3 to TRBJ1-5; 7 positions agree with TRBD1. CDR3 length: 15 residues. After removal of 5 bases from V and 0 bases from J, the junction contained 4 bases not matched to a gene. Germline-derived CDR1 and CDR2 are LGHNA and YSLEER. CDR3 residues: CASSSGTDSNQPQHF. The CDR3 DNA reads TGCGCCAGCAGCTCCGGGACAGATAGCAATCAGCCCCAGCATTTT.

This chain connects TRBV5-1 to TRBJ1-1; D unresolved. Trimming removed 0 bases from V and 5 bases from J, with 8 bases in between. Germline CDR1 SGHRS, CDR2 YFSETQ. The CDR3 contains 13 residues. CDR3 nucleotides: TGCGCCAGCAGCTTGGGTATCGAAACTGAAGCTTTCTTT. This translates into CASSLGIETEAFF.

This clonotype is judged medium-sized. This chain links TRBV20-1 with TRBJ1-1; no clear D. The CDR3 loop spans 12 amino acids. The germline V gene encodes CDR1 DFQATT and CDR2 SNEGSKA (reference sequence). V lost 5 bases, J lost 6 bases, and 13 bases lay in between. CDR3 in amino acids: CSAWTESAEAFF. The CDR3, as DNA: TGCAGTGCTTGGACGGAATCGGCTGAAGCTTTCTTT.

Relative to its sample, this clonotype is medium-sized (0.01 to 0.1%). CDR3 region: CASGRPRTNYEQYF. CDR3 sequence (DNA): TGTGCTAGTGGACGACCCCGAACAAACTACGAGCAGTACTTC. J is TRBJ2-7 and V is TRBV12-5; D is unclear. This CDR3 is built from 14 residues. With 6 bases removed from V and 3 bases from J, the gap between germline ends came to 15 bases. Germline V gene lookup returns CDR1 LGHNT and CDR2 FRNRAP.

This clonotype is medium-sized by share. The chain uses TRBV5-1 and TRBJ2-2; 10 positions agree with TRBD1. Germline CDR1 reads SGHRS; CDR2 reads YFSETQ. The CDR3 has 16 residues. With V trimmed by 4 bases and J by 1 base, 4 bases remained unmatched. CDR3: CASSPGQGRNTGELFF. The CDR3 coding sequence is TGCGCCAGCAGCCCGGGACAGGGGAGGAACACCGGGGAGCTGTTTTTT.

The chain carries TRBV12-3 or TRBV12-4 and TRBJ2-1; D not resolved. The CDR3 covers 13 residues. V lost 3 bases, J lost 7 bases, and 10 bases lay in between. Here the CDR3 reads CASSFSHPNEQFF. CDR3 nucleotides: TGTGCCAGCAGTTTCAGTCATCCGAATGAGCAGTTCTTC.

CDR3 region: CSVVVGNAYEQYF. The CDR3 DNA reads as TGCAGCGTTGTTGTAGGGAACGCCTACGAGCAGTACTTC. This chain uses TRBV29-1 with TRBJ2-7; D is unclear. Germline V gene data show CDR1 as SQVTM and CDR2 as ANQGSEA. The CDR3 is 13 residues long. V lost 4 bases, J lost 2 bases, and 12 bases lay in between.